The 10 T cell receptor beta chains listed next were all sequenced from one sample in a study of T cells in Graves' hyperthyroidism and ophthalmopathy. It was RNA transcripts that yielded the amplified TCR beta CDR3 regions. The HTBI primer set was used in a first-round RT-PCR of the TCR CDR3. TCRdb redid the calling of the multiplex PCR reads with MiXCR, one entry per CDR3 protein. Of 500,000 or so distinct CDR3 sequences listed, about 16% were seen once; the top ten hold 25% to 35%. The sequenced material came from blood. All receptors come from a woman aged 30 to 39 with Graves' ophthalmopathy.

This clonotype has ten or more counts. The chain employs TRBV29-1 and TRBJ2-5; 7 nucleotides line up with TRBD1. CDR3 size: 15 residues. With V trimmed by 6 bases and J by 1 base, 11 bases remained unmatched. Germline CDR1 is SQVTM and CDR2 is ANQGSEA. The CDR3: CSVVGTVPFQETQYF. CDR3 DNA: TGCAGCGTGGTTGGGACAGTCCCATTCCAAGAGACCCAGTACTTC.

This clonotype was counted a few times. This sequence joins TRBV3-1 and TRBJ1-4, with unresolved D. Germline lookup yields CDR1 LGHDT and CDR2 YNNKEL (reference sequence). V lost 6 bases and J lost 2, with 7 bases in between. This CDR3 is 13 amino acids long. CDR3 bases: TGTGCCAGCAGTGACTTCACTAATGAAAAACTGTTTTTT. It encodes CASSDFTNEKLFF.

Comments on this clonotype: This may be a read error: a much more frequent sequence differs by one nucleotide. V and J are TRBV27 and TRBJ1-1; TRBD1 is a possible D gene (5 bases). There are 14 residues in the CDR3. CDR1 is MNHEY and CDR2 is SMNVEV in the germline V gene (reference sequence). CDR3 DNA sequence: TGTGCCAGCAGTTACCTACGGGACTCCGCTGAAGCTTCCTTT. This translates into CASSYLRDSAEASF.

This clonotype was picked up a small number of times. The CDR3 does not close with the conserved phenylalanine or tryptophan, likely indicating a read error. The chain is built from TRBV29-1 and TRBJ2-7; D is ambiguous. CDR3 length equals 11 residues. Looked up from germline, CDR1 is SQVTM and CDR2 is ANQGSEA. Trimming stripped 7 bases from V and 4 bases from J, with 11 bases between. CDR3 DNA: TGCAGCGGTAGTGAAGGGTACGAGCAGTACCTC. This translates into CSGSEGYEQYL.

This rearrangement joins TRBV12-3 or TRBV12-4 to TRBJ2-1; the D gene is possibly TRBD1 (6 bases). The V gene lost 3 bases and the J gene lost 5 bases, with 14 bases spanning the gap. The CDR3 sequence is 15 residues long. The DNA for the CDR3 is TGTGCCAGCAGTTTTAGGCTGTACAGGGACAATGAGCAGTTCTTC. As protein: CASSFRLYRDNEQFF.

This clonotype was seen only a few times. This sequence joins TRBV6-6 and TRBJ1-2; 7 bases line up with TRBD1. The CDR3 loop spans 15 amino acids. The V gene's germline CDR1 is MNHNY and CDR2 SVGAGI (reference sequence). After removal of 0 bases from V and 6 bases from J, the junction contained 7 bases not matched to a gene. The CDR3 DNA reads TGTGCCAGCAGTTACTCAGGGGGCGAAGTCCATGGCTACACCTTC. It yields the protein CASSYSGGEVHGYTF.

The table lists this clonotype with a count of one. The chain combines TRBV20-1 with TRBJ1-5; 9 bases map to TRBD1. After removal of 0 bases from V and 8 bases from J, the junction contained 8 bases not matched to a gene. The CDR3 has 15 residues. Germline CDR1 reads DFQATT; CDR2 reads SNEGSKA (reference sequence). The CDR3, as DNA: TGCAGTGCTAGAGAAGGGACAGGGAGTTTGGAGCCCCAGCATTTT. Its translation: CSAREGTGSLEPQHF.

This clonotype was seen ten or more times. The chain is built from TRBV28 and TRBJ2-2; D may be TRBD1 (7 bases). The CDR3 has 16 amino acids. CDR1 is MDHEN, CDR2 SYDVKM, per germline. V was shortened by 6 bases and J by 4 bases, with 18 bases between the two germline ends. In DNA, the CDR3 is TGTGCCAGCAGCAGCCGACAGGGAGGTATCACCGGGGAGCTGTTTTTT. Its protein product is CASSSRQGGITGELFF.

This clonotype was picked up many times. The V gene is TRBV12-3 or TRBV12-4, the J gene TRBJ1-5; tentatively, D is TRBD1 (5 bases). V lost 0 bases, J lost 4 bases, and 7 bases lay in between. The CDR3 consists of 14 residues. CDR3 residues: CASSLAQVNQPQHF. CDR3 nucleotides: TGTGCCAGCAGTTTAGCACAGGTTAATCAGCCCCAGCATTTT.

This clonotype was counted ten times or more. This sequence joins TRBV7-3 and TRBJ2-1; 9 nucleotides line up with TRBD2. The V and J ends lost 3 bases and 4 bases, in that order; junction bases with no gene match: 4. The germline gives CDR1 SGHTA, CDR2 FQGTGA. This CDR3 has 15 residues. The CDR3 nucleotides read TGTGCCAGCAGCTTTTCTAGCGGGACGTACAATGAGCAGTTCTTC. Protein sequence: CASSFSSGTYNEQFF.